The TCR beta chain described here comes from a study of regulatory T cells in long-lasting Graves disease. Points from the study as a whole: The number of shared public clonotypes was higher in persistent patients (approximately 2,500) than new patients (approximately 1,000).

CDR3 length: 15 residues. Germline loops: CDR1 SGHRS, CDR2 YFSETQ. With 0 bases removed from V and 10 bases from J, the gap between germline ends came to 14 bases. TCR beta libraries were built with iRepertoire HTBI primers and Arm-PCR of CDR3 regions. Per the original data handling: In the combined samples, 62 TRBV and some 15 TRBJ segments were identified. Each CDR3 protein gets one entry after TCRdb re-called the multiplex PCR reads with MiXCR. These V and J calls rely on TCRdb rather than the paper's analysis. This sample yields 200,000 to 250,000 distinct CDR3 sequences, of which approximately 18% are seen a single time; about 11% belongs to the top ten. A few counts support this clonotype. Its specificity is unknown. Specified time point: newly diagnosed GD, antithyroid drugs for less than 3 months. PBMC RNA served as the TCR library source. With EDTA tubes as the receptacles, 7.5 to 9 milliliters of peripheral blood were drawn.

The sample also formed part of further work on T cells in Graves' hyperthyroidism and ophthalmopathy. That source reports: Ophthalmopathy was predicted by the model a median of roughly 6.6 months ahead of onset.

The chain combines TRBV5-1 with TRBJ1-6; the D gene is possibly TRBD1 (5 bases). The sequence came from a woman in her 30s with Graves disease. Sample: peripheral blood mononuclear cells (PBMCs), taken at new diagnosis, from a patient treated with antithyroid drugs. The CDR3 bases are TGCGCCAGCAGCTTGGGAGCCGTCGGGGGATCACCCCTCCACTTT. It is translated as CASSLGAVGGSPLHF.